These T cell receptor beta chains were read from a single sample in a study of cytotoxic CD8 clonotypes in ibrutinib-treated CLL. Repertoires were generated with immunoSEQ multiplex PCR, while TCRdb's copy carries only in-frame clones and drops some. The profile covers approximately 45,000 clones, with about 70% appearing a single time and about 13% taken by the ten largest. Sequencing used PBMCs, obtained after 12 months of ibrutinib treatment. Receptors were obtained from a human donor with chronic lymphocytic leukemia. The CDR3 runs from the conserved cysteine through the conserved F or W. A D gene is named only where the DNA matches it firmly. Size is omitted from some rows. Given values are once, few, many or a class for expanded clones.

j_call d_call clone_size v_call cdr3_aa cdr3_nt
TRBJ2-3 TRBD2 few TRBV7-6 CASSWSGITDTQYF TGTGCCAGCAGCTGGAGCGGGATCACAGATACGCAGTATTTT
TRBJ1-4 - few TRBV28 CASSPGGRPTNEKLFF TGTGCCAGCAGTCCGGGAGGGAGGCCAACTAATGAAAAACTGTTTTTT
TRBJ1-1 - - TRBV10-3 CAISSQGNTEAFF TGTGCCATCAGTTCGCAGGGGAACACTGAAGCTTTCTTT
TRBJ2-1 - medium-sized TRBV2 CASRGDNEQFF TGTGCCAGCAGAGGGGACAATGAGCAGTTCTTC
TRBJ2-7 TRBD1 - TRBV11-2 CASSLDSRGRVADNSYEQYF TGTGCCAGCAGCTTAGATAGCAGGGGGCGAGTAGCGGATAACTCCTACGAGCAGTACTTC
TRBJ1-5 TRBD1 - TRBV7-8 CASSGGGAVNQPQHF TGTGCCAGCAGCGGAGGGGGCGCGGTGAATCAGCCCCAGCATTTT
TRBJ2-6 TRBD2 few TRBV28 CASSLRGPGLAGSGANVLTF TGTGCCAGCAGTTTGCGCGGACCGGGACTAGCGGGATCTGGGGCCAACGTCCTGACTTTC
TRBJ1-5 - few TRBV25-1 CASSEVGSNQPQHF TGTGCCAGCAGTGAAGTGGGTAGCAATCAGCCCCAGCATTTT
TRBJ1-1 - few TRBV7-2 CASSLVVTEAFF TGTGCCAGCAGCTTAGTAGTCACTGAAGCTTTCTTT
TRBJ1-5 - few TRBV28 CASNLRGAPNQPQHF TGTGCCAGCAACCTTAGGGGAGCCCCGAATCAGCCCCAGCATTTT
TRBJ2-3 TRBD2 - TRBV7-2 CASSLVSKGLAGTTDTQYF TGTGCCAGCAGCTTAGTTTCCAAGGGACTAGCGGGAACCACAGATACGCAGTATTTT
TRBJ2-6 TRBD1 - TRBV2 CASKTGQGAGANVLTF TGTGCCAGCAAAACGGGACAGGGGGCCGGGGCCAACGTCCTGACTTTC
TRBJ2-3 - few TRBV11-3 CASSEQGGETDTQYF TGTGCCAGCAGCGAACAGGGCGGGGAAACAGATACGCAGTATTTT
TRBJ1-2 - - TRBV4-2 CASSQTQALTRVANYGYTF TGTGCCAGCAGCCAAACACAAGCCCTCACGCGGGTAGCTAACTATGGCTACACCTTC
TRBJ2-3 - - TRBV10-3 CATRSGALDGDTQYF TGTGCCACCAGATCGGGGGCGCTTGATGGAGATACGCAGTATTTT
TRBJ2-3 - few TRBV15 CATSFPNSDTQYF TGTGCCACCAGCTTCCCCAACAGCGATACGCAGTATTTT
TRBJ2-3 TRBD2 - TRBV29-1 CSVRGTSGADTQYF TGCAGCGTTCGAGGGACTAGCGGGGCAGATACGCAGTATTTT
TRBJ1-1 - - TRBV9 CASSAETGRNTEAFF TGTGCCAGCAGCGCCGAAACAGGGCGAAACACTGAAGCTTTCTTT
TRBJ2-6 - - TRBV27 CASSTGLMSSGANVLTF TGTGCCAGCAGCACGGGACTGATGAGCTCTGGGGCCAACGTCCTGACTTTC
TRBJ2-2 - - TRBV30 CAWNLGSPSKLFF TGTGCCTGGAATCTGGGCTCCCCAAGTAAGCTGTTTTTT
TRBJ2-7 - - TRBV7-2 CASSPGRLPSHEQYF TGTGCCAGCAGCCCCGGGCGTCTACCTTCTCACGAGCAGTACTTC
TRBJ2-3 - - TRBV9 CASSVMAQGTDTQYF TGTGCCAGCAGCGTAATGGCGCAGGGGACAGATACGCAGTATTTT
TRBJ2-4 TRBD2 - TRBV7-2 CASSLAGGLVIDF TGTGCCAGCAGCTTAGCTGGGGGACTAGTCATAGACTTC
TRBJ1-5 - medium-sized TRBV6-1 CASSDNMDLYQPQHF TGTGCCAGCAGTGACAACATGGACCTGTATCAGCCCCAGCATTTT
TRBJ1-5 - - TRBV29-1 CSVGNSNQPQHF TGCAGCGTTGGAAACAGCAATCAGCCCCAGCATTTT
TRBJ1-1 - few TRBV4-1 CASSQAEGKAFF TGCGCCAGCAGCCAAGCGGAAGGAAAAGCTTTCTTT
TRBJ2-1 - - TRBV30 CAWGTPNEQFF TGTGCCTGGGGGACTCCGAATGAGCAGTTCTTC
TRBJ2-1 TRBD1 - TRBV7-8 CASSLATTGGSDEQFF TGTGCCAGCAGCTTAGCCACGACAGGGGGCAGCGATGAGCAGTTCTTC
TRBJ2-7 - - TRBV21-1 CASSLRSSYEQYF TGTGCCAGCAGCCTTAGGAGCTCCTACGAGCAGTACTTC